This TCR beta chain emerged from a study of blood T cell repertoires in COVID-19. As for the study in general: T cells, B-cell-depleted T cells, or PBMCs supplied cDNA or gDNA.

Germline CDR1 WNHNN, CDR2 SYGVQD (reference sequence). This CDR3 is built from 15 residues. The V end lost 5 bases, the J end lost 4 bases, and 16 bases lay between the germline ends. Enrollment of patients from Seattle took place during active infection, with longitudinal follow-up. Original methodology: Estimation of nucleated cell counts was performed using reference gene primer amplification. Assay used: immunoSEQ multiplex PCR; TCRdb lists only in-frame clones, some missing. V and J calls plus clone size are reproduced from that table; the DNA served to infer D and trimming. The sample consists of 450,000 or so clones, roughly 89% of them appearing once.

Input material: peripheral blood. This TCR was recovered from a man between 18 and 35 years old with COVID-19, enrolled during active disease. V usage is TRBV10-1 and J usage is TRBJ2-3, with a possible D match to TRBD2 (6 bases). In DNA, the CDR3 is TGCGCCAGCAGTCGGGGGACTCCCGGGGCAGATACGCAGTATTTT. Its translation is CASSRGTPGADTQYF.